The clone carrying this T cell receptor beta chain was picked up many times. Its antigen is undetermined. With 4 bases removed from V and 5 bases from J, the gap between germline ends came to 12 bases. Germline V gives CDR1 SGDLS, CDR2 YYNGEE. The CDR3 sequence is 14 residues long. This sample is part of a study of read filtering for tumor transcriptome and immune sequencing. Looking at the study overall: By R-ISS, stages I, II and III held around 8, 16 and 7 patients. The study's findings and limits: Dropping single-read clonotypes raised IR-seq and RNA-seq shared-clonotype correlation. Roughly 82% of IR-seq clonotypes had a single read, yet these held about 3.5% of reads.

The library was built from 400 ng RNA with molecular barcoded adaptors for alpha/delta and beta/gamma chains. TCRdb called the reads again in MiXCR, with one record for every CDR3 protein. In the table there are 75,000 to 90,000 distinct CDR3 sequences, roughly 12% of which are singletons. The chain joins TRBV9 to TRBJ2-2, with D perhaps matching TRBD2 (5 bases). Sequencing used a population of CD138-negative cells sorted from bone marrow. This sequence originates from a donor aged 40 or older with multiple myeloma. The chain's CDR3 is CASSFEWETGELFF. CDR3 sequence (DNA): TGTGCCAGCAGCTTCGAATGGGAGACCGGGGAGCTGTTTTTT.